These 25 T cell receptor beta chains share one sample of origin, sequenced in a study of blood T cell repertoires in COVID-19. Libraries were prepared by immunoSEQ multiplex PCR; TCRdb keeps only in-frame clonotypes and omits some of them. Among 100,000 to 110,000 clones listed, roughly nine tenths were seen once. Material: peripheral blood. Receptor source: a man aged 50-59 years with active COVID-19.

The rearrangement uses TRBV3-1 (or the pseudogene TRBV3-2) and TRBJ1-2; D might be TRBD1 (6 bases). Germline V CDR1 and CDR2: LGHDT, YNNKEL (reference sequence). CDR3 length: 15 amino acids. V dropped 5 bases and J dropped 7 bases, with 20 bases sitting between them. Here the CDR3 DNA reads TGTGCCAGCAGCTCACAGACCGGGACATTAGGTGGCTACACCTTC. Its protein product is CASSSQTGTLGGYTF.

The chain combines TRBV6-1 with TRBJ2-2; D possibly corresponds to TRBD1 (6 bases). Germline V gives CDR1 MNHNS, CDR2 SASEGT. CDR3 size: 15 residues. V lost 3 bases to trimming and J lost 0 bases, with 8 bases between them. The CDR3: CASSDRGTNTGELFF. The CDR3 DNA is TGTGCCAGCAGTGACAGGGGTACGAACACCGGGGAGCTGTTTTTT.

The genes are TRBV5-5 and TRBJ2-2; no clear D gene. The V gene's germline CDR1 is SGHKS and CDR2 YYEKEE (reference sequence). Trimming cost V 4 bases and J 5 bases, with 15 bases left between them. The length of the CDR3 is 15 residues. DNA of the CDR3: TGTGCCAGCAGCGGTGTTACTCTAACGACCGGGGAGCTGTTTTTT. Translation: CASSGVTLTTGELFF.

The V call is TRBV9, the J call TRBJ2-7; D perhaps matches TRBD1 (6 bases). This CDR3 is 15 amino acids long. Germline V lookup: CDR1 SGDLS, CDR2 YYNGEE. The V end was cut by 0 bases, the J end by 4 bases, with 14 bases between. The CDR3 region has the DNA TGTGCCAGCAGCGTAGAAAGAGGGGGTCAATACGAGCAGTACTTC. Translation: CASSVERGGQYEQYF.

J is TRBJ1-6 and V is TRBV7-9; 8 bases line up with TRBD1. Germline V gene sequence: CDR1 SEHNR, CDR2 FQNEAQ (reference sequence). V was clipped by 5 bases and J by 7 bases; unmatched bases: 7. The CDR3 totals 15 residues. The CDR3 here is CASSPMDRENSPLHF. As DNA, the CDR3 is TGTGCCAGCAGCCCTATGGACAGGGAAAATTCACCCCTCCACTTT.

The J gene is TRBJ1-1, the V gene TRBV3-1 (or the pseudogene TRBV3-2); D perhaps matches TRBD1 (6 bases). The germline V and J ends were trimmed by 5 bases and 5 bases, with 12 bases remaining between them. CDR3 size: 13 residues. CDR1 is LGHDT, CDR2 YNNKEL, per germline (reference sequence). In DNA form, the CDR3 reads TGTGCCAGCAGCTCAACAGGGAATACTGAAGCTTTCTTT. This translates into CASSSTGNTEAFF.

The chain combines TRBV20-1 with TRBJ2-1; 7 nucleotides align to TRBD2. Germline V lookup: CDR1 DFQATT, CDR2 SNEGSKA (reference sequence). The CDR3 length is 13 residues. The V segment lost 3 bases and the J segment 6 bases; nucleotides outside the gene matches: 5. The CDR3 region is CSASRGSINEQFF. The CDR3 bases are TGCAGTGCTAGTCGCGGGAGTATCAATGAGCAGTTCTTC.

The chain uses TRBV15 and TRBJ1-2, with 8 bases matching TRBD1. Trimming removed 3 bases from V and 8 bases from J; junction bases left unmatched: 8. The germline CDR1 and CDR2 sequences are LNHNV and YYDKDF (reference sequence). The CDR3 is made up of 14 amino acids. CDR3 in amino acids: CATSRGKTGGGYTF. The CDR3 nucleotides are TGTGCCACCAGCAGGGGGAAAACAGGGGGAGGCTACACCTTC.

The chain combines TRBV9 with TRBJ2-3; the match to TRBD2 covers 9 bases. Unmatched junction bases numbered 6, after V lost 4 bases and J lost 3 bases. There are 15 residues in the CDR3. Germline V gene lookup returns CDR1 SGDLS and CDR2 YYNGEE. DNA for the CDR3: TGTGCCAGCAGCTTGAGCCTAGCGGGAACAGATACGCAGTATTTT. It translates to CASSLSLAGTDTQYF.

The table lists this clone with a few counts. The chain uses TRBV11-3 and TRBJ2-2, with a weak D call TRBD2 (5 bases). CDR1 and CDR2 (germline): SGHNT, YENEEA. V lost 1 base, J lost 4 bases, and 7 bases lay in between. The CDR3 covers 14 residues. The chain's CDR3 is CASSLGGITGELFF. The CDR3, as DNA: TGTGCCAGCAGCTTAGGAGGGATCACCGGGGAGCTGTTTTTT.

The chain uses TRBV12-5 and TRBJ2-1, with 9 bases aligning to TRBD2. From germline, CDR1 is LGHNT and CDR2 FRNRAP. V trimming: 4 bases; J trimming: 4 bases; junction bases outside the gene matches: 8. The CDR3 totals 16 residues. The CDR3 loop is CASGSSLAGAYNEQFF. The CDR3 region has the DNA TGTGCTAGTGGTTCCTCCTTAGCGGGAGCGTACAATGAGCAGTTCTTC.

This chain joins TRBV5-6 and TRBJ2-1, with TRBD2 identical over 7 bases. Losses at the gene ends were 4 bases for V and 5 bases for J; bases not matched to a gene: 9. The CDR3 runs 15 residues. Germline V gene sequence: CDR1 SGHDT, CDR2 YYEEEE. The CDR3 DNA is TGTGCCAGCAGCCAAGGACTAGATTCCGACAATGAGCAGTTCTTC. This translates into CASSQGLDSDNEQFF.

The chain employs TRBV5-5 and TRBJ1-2; 9 bases agree with TRBD1. V shed 4 bases and J 3 bases; nucleotides not matched to a gene: 7. Germline CDR1 SGHKS, CDR2 YYEKEE (reference sequence). The CDR3 has 15 residues. The CDR3 loop reads CASSGGQGGHYGYTF. CDR3 nucleotide sequence: TGTGCCAGCAGCGGGGGACAGGGAGGGCACTATGGCTACACCTTC.

CDR3 residues: CAWSVAPGRSETQYF. In nucleotides, the CDR3 is TGTGCCTGGAGTGTAGCTCCGGGAAGGTCGGAGACCCAGTACTTC. The chain combines TRBV30 with TRBJ2-5, with TRBD2 as a possible D gene (5 bases). Germline CDR1 and CDR2: GTSNPN and SVGIG (reference sequence). Trimming removed 0 bases at V and 5 bases at J, with 16 bases between. The CDR3 is 15 amino acids.

The chain links TRBV9 to TRBJ1-3; D not certain. The CDR3 has 16 amino acids. V was trimmed by 0 bases and J by 0 bases, leaving 10 bases between them. CDR1 is SGDLS, CDR2 YYNGEE, per germline. The CDR3 region is CASSVAAGLSGNTIYF. DNA for the CDR3: TGTGCCAGCAGCGTAGCTGCAGGCCTCTCTGGAAACACCATATATTTT. Looking up the rest from reference TRBV9 and TRBJ1-3 gives the full variable domain: DSGVTQTPKHLITATGQRVTLRCSPRSGDLSVYWYQQSLDQGLQFLIQYYNGEERAKGNILERFSAQQFPDLHSELNLSSLELGDSALYFCASSVAAGLSGNTIYFGEGSWLTVV.

The rearrangement joins TRBV14 to TRBJ2-3; 14 bases fit TRBD2. Trimming removed 2 bases from V and 1 base from J; junction bases left unmatched: 5. In germline, CDR1 is SGHDN, CDR2 FVKESK. This CDR3 has 18 amino acids. DNA for the CDR3: TGTGCCAGCAGCCAAAGGACTAGCGGGAGGTTTGGCACAGATACGCAGTATTTT. This sequence encodes CASSQRTSGRFGTDTQYF.

This chain links TRBV11-2 with TRBJ1-5, with D possibly TRBD1 on 6 matching bases. Germline loops: CDR1 SGHAT, CDR2 FQNNGV. V lost 2 bases to trimming and J lost 6 bases, with 14 bases between them. This CDR3 spans 15 amino acids. Written as DNA, the CDR3 is TGTGCCAGCAGCTTATTGGCGGGGGCGGGTCAGCCCCAGCATTTT. This codes for CASSLLAGAGQPQHF.

V gene TRBV5-8 combines with J gene TRBJ1-5; D not resolved. This CDR3 contains 14 residues. CDR1 and CDR2 from the germline V gene are SGHTS and YDEGEE. V was pared by 2 bases and J by 4 bases, with 10 bases between. DNA of the CDR3: TGTGCCAGCAGCTTTCTACGAGCGAATCAGCCCCAGCATTTT. Its translation is CASSFLRANQPQHF.

The chain joins TRBV5-8 to TRBJ1-5; TRBD1 matches 8 bases. Germline V CDR1 and CDR2: SGHTS, YDEGEE. The J segment lost 6 bases and the V segment lost 0 bases, leaving 2 bases of the junction unmatched. The length of the CDR3 is 14 residues. The CDR3 reads CASSLGTGSQPQHF. The CDR3 DNA is TGTGCCAGCAGCTTGGGGACAGGGAGTCAGCCCCAGCATTTT.

The V call is TRBV4-1, the J call TRBJ2-7; 8 nucleotides align to TRBD2. Germline V gene sequence: CDR1 MGHRA, CDR2 YSYEKL. CDR3 length equals 16 residues. The junction had 6 bases not matched to a gene; V was cut back by 2 bases and J by 0 bases. The CDR3: CASSQPGRGDSYEQYF. As DNA, the CDR3 is TGCGCCAGCAGCCAACCGGGGCGGGGGGACTCCTACGAGCAGTACTTC.

DNA for the CDR3: TGCGCCAGCAGGGGGACAGGCAACAATCAGCCCCAGCATTTT. This sequence encodes CASRGTGNNQPQHF. The chain couples TRBV10-2 to TRBJ1-5; 8 bases align to TRBD1. Germline loops: CDR1 WSHSY, CDR2 SAAADI. V trimming: 6 bases; J trimming: 3 bases; junction bases outside the gene matches: 4. The CDR3 length is 14 residues.

The V gene is TRBV28, the J gene TRBJ1-2, with D possibly matching TRBD1 (6 bases). The CDR3 runs 11 residues. Trimming removed 5 bases at V and 8 bases at J, with 9 bases between. The germline V gene has CDR1 MDHEN and CDR2 SYDVKM. CDR3 in amino acids: CASSQGYGYTF. As DNA, the CDR3 is TGTGCCAGCAGTCAGGGGTACGGCTACACCTTC.

The gene calls are TRBV5-4 and TRBJ2-1; D remains ambiguous. The CDR3 runs to 17 residues. Germline V gene sequence: CDR1 SGHNT, CDR2 YYREEE (reference sequence). V lost 4 bases, J lost 4 bases, and 21 bases lay in between. The CDR3 DNA reads TGTGCCAGCAGCCCCAAAGGCGGCGAGTTAAGATACAATGAGCAGTTCTTC. It specifies CASSPKGGELRYNEQFF. The variable domain in full, with the rest retrieved from reference TRBV5-4 and TRBJ2-1, is ETGVTQSPTHLIKTRGQQVTLRCSSQSGHNTVSWYQQALGQGPQFIFQYYREEENGRGNFPPRFSGLQFPNYSSELNVNALELDDSALYLCASSPKGGELRYNEQFFGPGTRLTVL.

The V and J genes are TRBV19 and TRBJ2-1; 9 positions agree with TRBD2. Germline V CDR1 and CDR2: LNHDA, SQIVND (reference sequence). The CDR3 covers 13 residues. After removal of 10 bases from V and 8 bases from J, the junction contained 9 bases not matched to a gene. CDR3 residues: CATRAGGPDEQFF. The CDR3 DNA reads as TGTGCCACTAGAGCGGGAGGTCCCGATGAGCAGTTCTTC.

V and J are TRBV5-1 and TRBJ2-1; a possible D gene is TRBD1 (6 bases). Trimming shortened V by 4 bases and J by 9 bases, and 20 bases separated the two germline ends. This CDR3 contains 15 residues. In germline, CDR1 is SGHRS, CDR2 YFSETQ. The CDR3 protein is CASSGTGNPRTEQFF. The CDR3 DNA follows: TGCGCCAGCAGCGGTACAGGGAATCCTCGTACTGAGCAGTTCTTC.